This TCR beta chain was recorded in a study of T cells in localized non-small cell lung cancer. Study observations and caveats: Heterogeneity within the tumor remains possible, as just one region underwent sequencing.

The repertoire was sequenced with immunoSEQ multiplex PCR; TCRdb's copy has only in-frame clones and lacks some. The sample shows fewer than 100,000 clones, 75% to 85% of them seen only once. This clone was recorded a few times. Antigen unknown. Germline V gives CDR1 SGHTA, CDR2 FQGTGA. Trimming shortened V by 2 bases and J by 5 bases, and 9 bases separated the two germline ends. CDR3 size: 13 residues. The V call is TRBV7-3, the J call TRBJ2-5; weak D call: TRBD2 (6 bases). This receptor was identified in a female donor at least 60 years old with stage I lung adenocarcinoma. This material consisted of peripheral blood, taken before any cancer treatment. The DNA of the CDR3 is TGTGCCAGCAGCTTAGGAGGGCTGGAGACCCAGTACTTC. Protein sequence: CASSLGGLETQYF.